What follows describes a single T cell receptor (beta chain). This entry is derived from a study of blood T cell repertoires in COVID-19. Turning to the study itself: COVID-19 samples from acute and convalescent phases originated in the United States, Italy and Spain. From T cells, B-cell-depleted T cells, or PBMCs came the material, which was cDNA or gDNA.

The CDR3 sequence is 16 residues long. Trimming took 0 bases from V and 4 from J, leaving 12 bases between them. CDR1 and CDR2 (germline): PRHDT, FYEKMQ (reference sequence). How the authors handled the data: Amplification of reference gene primers provided the estimated nucleated cell counts. Sequenced by immunoSEQ multiplex PCR; TCRdb stores in-frame clones only, minus some. The D gene and trimming were derived from the DNA, and the V and J assignments and clone size from that table. The data show over 70,000 clones, 75% to 90% seen once. The J gene is TRBJ2-2, the V gene TRBV13; unclear D gene. Sequencing used peripheral blood. The clonotype originates from a woman aged 70-85 years with acute or convalescent COVID-19. The CDR3 loop reads CASSLGFQSFTGELFF. CDR3 DNA: TGTGCCAGCAGCTTAGGTTTCCAGTCCTTCACCGGGGAGCTGTTTTTT.